Sequencing of this T cell receptor beta chain was carried out in a study of T-cell memory formation after mild COVID-19 (dated by TCRdb to about 2021). At the level of the whole study: TCR sequence clusters from the two donors were largely donor specific. In a couple of donors, T-cell clones that expanded and contracted after mild COVID-19 were tracked by sequencing TCRalpha and TCRbeta repertoires over time. The cohort comprised two young, previously healthy adult volunteers, one female and one male.

The paper's findings and limits, for the study overall: Some responding clones were found in pre-infection memory, which suggests that pre-existing cross-reactive memory T cells took part in the SARS-CoV-2 response. SARS-CoV-2 specificity of the second-wave clones peaking on day 37 was not confirmed. Clones contracting from day 15 to 85 had balanced CD4/CD8 phenotypes, while a second wave expanding from day 15 to 37 was biased towards CD4+. Contracting CD4+ clones appeared mostly in the CM and EM memory subsets, whereas CD8+ clones were enriched in EMRA. The study covered only a couple of mild cases, and larger cohorts including severe cases with pre-infection samples were considered necessary.

Ficoll-Paque density gradient centrifugation was used to isolate PBMCs. The sequencer was an Illumina NovaSeq 6000. TCRalpha and TCRbeta cDNA libraries were constructed by 5'RACE with constant-segment primers, with sample barcodes and unique molecular identifiers being introduced. Trizol reagent was used to extract RNA from every sample. Amplification of the libraries took two PCR steps, and the second step added a second sample barcode plus Illumina TruSeq adapters. Sequencing of the libraries was done on an Illumina NovaSeq, producing 2 x 150 bp paired-end reads. In the authors' own workflow: Reads were demultiplexed and collapsed into UMI-guided consensus sequences with migec v1.2.7. Using mixcr v2.1.11, the UMI consensuses were aligned to TRA and TRB V and J templates and assembled into clonotypes. A clonotype was counted as expanded or contracted only if both edgeR and NoisET called the change significant, with noise models trained on biological replicates. For edgeR calls, the thresholds were a false discovery rate-adjusted p below 0.01 and a log2 fold-change of 1. PCA with hierarchical clustering of max-normalized trajectories of the 1000 most abundant clonotypes was used as exploratory dynamics analysis. Each responding clone was given a CD4 or CD8 phenotype based on the CD4+ and CD8+ repertoires, which had been sequenced separately. TCRdb reworked the public reads: Q25 trimming with fastp, MiXCR clone assembly, productive beta chains retained. Identical CDR3 protein sequences are pooled into one entry, listed with their most common genes and DNA. These V and J calls originate from TCRdb's pipeline instead of the authors' own analysis. In this sample the table shows roughly 140,000 distinct CDR3 sequences, around 14% of which occur a single time. More than 25% of the sample is taken by the ten largest.

Inclusive of the bounding cysteine and phenylalanine, the CDR3 is 15 residues long. Solely the CDR3 DNA is kept, with 45 bases framed from the first base. Here V drops 6 bases and J drops 10 bases, and the junction holds 15 bases not matched to any gene. CDR1 SGHVS and CDR2 FNYEAQ are derived from the germline V gene. This clonotype was counted between two and nine times. The target of this receptor is not known. No much larger clone is present one base from it, and per-base qualities are unavailable. This sequence uses TRBV7-6 and TRBJ2-3; 8 middle bases align to TRBD1. This TCR derives from an adult woman who had mild COVID-19 (a few samples of this study predate the infection). The sample titles of this study are shuffled in the database, so cell type and time point are left out; the donor was told from shared clones. The sequencing sample was made of PBMCs or a T cell subset sorted from them (not recorded which). The CDR3 here reads CASSPGAPGQVAQYF. The DNA sequence is TGTGCCAGCAGTCCCGGGGCCCCGGGACAGGTAGCGCAGTATTTT.